This T cell receptor beta chain was profiled in a study of early T cells in non-severe SARS-CoV-2 infection (dated by TCRdb to the early 2020s). Regarding the complete study: Because TCR sequencing was done on bulk RNA from unsorted whole blood, the alpha and beta chains could not be paired. Beyond this particular receptor, the publication reports: VDJdb matching was skewed toward anti-spike CD8 responses and likely underestimated virus-specific expansions, missing private and CD4 specificities.

A case-control design nested within a healthcare worker cohort in London, UK, was used, with weekly nasopharyngeal swab PCR tests and blood sampling performed. Healthcare workers were recruited during the week of the UK lockdown, between 23 and 31 March 2020, and followed weekly for up to about 15 weeks. About this clonotype: Its antigen is not yet known. Base quality data are lacking; no much larger clone is found one base away.

The library was prepared using 5' RACE. The sequencing machine was a NextSeq 500. In the TCR library protocol, unique molecular identifiers were attached to individual cDNA molecules to correct for PCR bias and sequencing error. TCR alpha and beta chains were both sequenced, and the abundances of alpha and beta sequences in each sample were closely correlated with each other. Concerning the study's data processing: Decombinator V4 was used to annotate the V gene, J gene and CDR3 of the TCR sequences. TCRs were defined as expanded if a significant change between any two time points was detected under a Poisson model with p below 0.0001. TCR abundances were normalised to the total number of TCRs sequenced in each sample and reported as counts per million. VDJdb, accessed 1 November 2021, was searched for CMV, EBV and SARS-CoV-2 annotated TCRs, with TCRs annotated for multiple antigens excluded. TCRdb ran its own pipeline on the public reads, namely fastp trimming at Q25 and MiXCR clone calling, and kept in-frame beta chains. A single entry per CDR3 protein holds the most common genes and DNA from its merged rows. Here the V and J calls rest on TCRdb's processing, not on the authors' analysis. This sample comprises approximately 70,000 distinct CDR3 sequences, under 15% of them detected only once. 2.7% of the sample goes to the ten largest clones.

Source: whole blood, taken at baseline. This TCR was sampled from an adult who was a healthcare worker with PCR-confirmed SARS-CoV-2 infection or an uninfected control (not recorded which).

The sequenced DNA: TGTGCCAGCAGCTTAGAAGCGGGGGGGTCCATTCCCCAGTTCTTC. It codes for CASSLEAGGSIPQFF. The chain is made from TRBV7-9 and TRBJ2-1; TRBD2 lines up with 10 middle nucleotides. The germline V gene encodes CDR1 SEHNR and CDR2 FQNEAQ (reference sequence). There are 15 amino acids in the CDR3, from cysteine to phenylalanine inclusive. Here the CDR3 DNA is all that survives: 45 bases in frame from base 1. The germline V end is reduced by 1 base and the J end by 13 bases; junction bases left unmatched: 10.